Following are 4 T cell receptor beta chains from one sample sequenced in a study of T cell repertoires in cytomegalovirus infection. TCRdb re-analysed the reads in MiXCR, keeping a single row per CDR3 protein. The sample holds roughly 760,000 distinct CDR3 sequences; under 40% are singletons and the top ten take under 3.5%. The sample was PBMCs. Every receptor here comes from a human donor in good health (CMV status not recorded). Some clones in this sample may be carry-over from other donors' samples.

The chain has TRBV6-8 and TRBJ1-1, with D possibly being TRBD1 (5 bases). Germline V gene data show CDR1 as MNHGY and CDR2 as SAAAGT. CDR3 length equals 14 residues. The V end lost 7 bases, the J end lost 1 base, and 13 bases lay between the germline ends. In DNA, the CDR3 is TGTGCCAGCACCCAACTCGACAGGAACACTGAAGCTTTCTTT. Its translation: CASTQLDRNTEAFF.

CDR3 region: CASSPSGGSTDTQYF. CDR3 in DNA: TGTGCCAGCAGCCCCAGTGGGGGGAGCACAGATACGCAGTATTTT. J is TRBJ2-3 and V is TRBV7-4, with D possibly being TRBD2 (6 bases). The CDR3 contains 15 residues. Trimming removed 5 bases at V and 0 bases at J, with 12 bases between. Germline V lookup: CDR1 SGHVT, CDR2 SQSDAQ.

The gene calls are TRBV7-2 and TRBJ2-3, with D hard to call. CDR3 size: 13 residues. Trimming left V 2 bases short and J 4 bases short, with 7 bases between. Germline V CDR1 and CDR2: SGHTA, FQGNSA. The CDR3 nucleotides read TGTGCCAGCAGCTTACCCTGGGCAGATACGCAGTATTTT. Translation: CASSLPWADTQYF.

In its sample, this clonotype was seen a few times. The rearrangement joins TRBV7-9 to TRBJ1-6; 9 bases map to TRBD1. Per germline, CDR1 SEHNR and CDR2 FQNEAQ (reference sequence). The V gene end was trimmed by 1 base and the J gene end by 7 bases; junction bases not matched to a gene: 5. The CDR3 runs to 16 residues. CDR3 region: CASSLVGQGSNSPLHF. The CDR3 DNA is TGTGCCAGCAGCTTAGTGGGACAGGGATCGAATTCACCCCTCCACTTT.